This T cell receptor beta chain originates from a study of blood T cell repertoires in COVID-19. This CDR3 has 20 residues. Germline V CDR1 and CDR2: SGHTA, FQGTGA. The V segment lost 4 bases and the J segment 7 bases; nucleotides outside the gene matches: 25. Assay used: immunoSEQ multiplex PCR; TCRdb lists only in-frame clones, some missing. The sample yields about 45,000 clones, about 80% seen once. This chain links TRBV7-3 with TRBJ1-3, with 7 positions matching TRBD1. Sequencing input: peripheral blood. The receptor's source is a man in his 70s with acute or convalescent COVID-19. The CDR3 region has the DNA TGTGCCAGCAGCTATAACGGGACGGAGTTTGACAGGGACCTAAGGAACACCATATATTTT. Translated, it gives CASSYNGTEFDRDLRNTIYF.